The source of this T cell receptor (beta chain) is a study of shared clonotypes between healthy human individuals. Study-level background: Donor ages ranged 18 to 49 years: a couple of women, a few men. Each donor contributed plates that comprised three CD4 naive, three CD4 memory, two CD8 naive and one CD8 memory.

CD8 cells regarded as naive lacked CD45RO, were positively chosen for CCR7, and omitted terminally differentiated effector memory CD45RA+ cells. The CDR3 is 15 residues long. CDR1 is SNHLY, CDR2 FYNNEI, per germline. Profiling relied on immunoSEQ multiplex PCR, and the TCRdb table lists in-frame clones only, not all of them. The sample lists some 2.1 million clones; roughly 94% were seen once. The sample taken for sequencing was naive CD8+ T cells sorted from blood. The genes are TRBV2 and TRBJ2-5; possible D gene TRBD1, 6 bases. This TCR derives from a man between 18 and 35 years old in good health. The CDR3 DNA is TGTGCGGCATCGAGGGGGACCCCACTGCAAGAGACCCAGTACTTC. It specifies CAASRGTPLQETQYF. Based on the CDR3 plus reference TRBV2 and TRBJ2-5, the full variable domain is EPEVTQTPSHQVTQMGQEVILRCVPISNHLYFYWYRQILGQKVEFLVSFYNNEISEKSEIFDDQFSVERPDGSNFTLKIRSTKLEDSAMYFCAASRGTPLQETQYFGPGTRLLVL.